The 12 T cell receptor beta chains below come from one sample, sequenced in a study of CD8 T cells in ankylosing spondylitis. General study results and limits: A TCR beta motif made of several highly homologous variants seemed typical of ankylosing spondylitis blood.

TCRdb re-derived calls from the 5' RACE reads in MiXCR, one entry per CDR3 protein. The repertoire holds fewer than 650,000 distinct CDR3 sequences, with more than 9.5% as singletons. The antigens for these receptors are not known. Material for sequencing was blood, either unsorted or a sorted T cell fraction (not recorded which). The receptors originated from a male donor with ankylosing spondylitis.

The V and J genes are TRBV11-3 and TRBJ2-7, with 10 bases lining up with TRBD2. The V gene end was trimmed by 3 bases and the J gene end by 5 bases; junction bases not matched to a gene: 7. The CDR3 extends over 15 amino acids. Germline V gives CDR1 SGHNT, CDR2 YENEEA. Here the CDR3 DNA reads TGTGCCAGCAGCTTGATTCTAGCGGGAGCAAACGAGCAGTACGTC. Its translation: CASSLILAGANEQYV.

This clonotype was seen only once. The rearrangement uses TRBV29-1 and TRBJ1-2; no definite D call. V was cut by 4 bases and J by 5 bases, with 17 bases left in between. This CDR3 contains 14 residues. CDR1 and CDR2 (germline): SQVTM, ANQGSEA. The CDR3 bases are TGCAGCGTTGCTTCGACTTCAGGAGTATATGGCTACACCTTC. It codes for CSVASTSGVYGYTF.

This sequence joins TRBV20-1 and TRBJ2-7; D not certain. Deletions cut 5 bases from V and 4 bases from J, with 9 bases between. The CDR3 runs to 11 residues. Germline V gene sequence: CDR1 DFQATT, CDR2 SNEGSKA (reference sequence). CDR3 sequence reads: CSAVVGYEQYV. In DNA form, the CDR3 reads TGCAGTGCTGTGGTCGGATACGAGCAGTACGTC.

This clonotype has at least ten counts. This chain uses TRBV5-1 with TRBJ2-1, with 8 bases lining up with TRBD2. This CDR3 region has 15 residues. Germline V gene sequence: CDR1 SGHRS, CDR2 YFSETQ. J gave up 5 bases and V 6 bases, and 10 bases lay outside the gene matches. The CDR3 DNA is TGCGCCAGCAAGGTGGGGACTAGGGATGACAATGAGCAGTTCTTC. Translation gives CASKVGTRDDNEQFF. Complete variable domain (other parts from reference TRBV5-1 and TRBJ2-1): KAGVTQTPRYLIKTRGQQVTLSCSPISGHRSVSWYQQTPGQGLQFLFEYFSETQRNKGNFPGRFSGRQFSNSRSEMNVSTLELGDSALYLCASKVGTRDDNEQFFGPGTRLTVL.

This clonotype was recorded a few times. DNA of the CDR3: TGTGCCACCAGCAGACCCGGGACAGGGGATTTAGTCAATGAGCAGTTCTTC. This sequence encodes CATSRPGTGDLVNEQFF. The rearrangement links TRBV15 to TRBJ2-1, with 10 bases lining up with TRBD1. The J segment lost 6 bases and the V segment lost 2 bases, leaving 10 bases of the junction unmatched. The CDR3 loop spans 17 amino acids. Germline CDR1 reads LNHNV; CDR2 reads YYDKDF (reference sequence). Drawing the rest from reference TRBV15 and TRBJ2-1, the complete variable domain is DAMVIQNPRYQVTQFGKPVTLSCSQTLNHNVMYWYQQKSSQAPKLLFHYYDKDFNNEADTPDNFQSRRPNTSFCFLDIRSPGLGDTAMYLCATSRPGTGDLVNEQFFGPGTRLTVL.

This sequence joins TRBV7-9 and TRBJ2-3; no definite D call. From germline, CDR1 is SEHNR and CDR2 FQNEAQ (reference sequence). Trimming removed 1 base from V and 5 bases from J, with 13 bases in between. The CDR3 contains 15 residues. CDR3 loop: CASSLVAVTGDTQYF. CDR3 sequence (DNA): TGTGCCAGCAGCTTAGTCGCGGTGACGGGAGATACGCAGTATTTT.

The CDR3 reads CATSGTRTYEQYF. The CDR3 DNA is TGTGCCACCTCCGGGACGAGGACCTACGAGCAGTACTTC. The chain employs TRBV19 and TRBJ2-7, with D possibly being TRBD1 or TRBD2 (5 bases each). Germline loops: CDR1 LNHDA, CDR2 SQIVND (reference sequence). V was clipped by 10 bases and J by 2 bases, with 15 bases between them. This CDR3 region has 13 residues.

This chain joins TRBV20-1 and TRBJ2-3; 7 bases are shared with TRBD2. CDR1 DFQATT and CDR2 SNEGSKA come from the germline V gene (reference sequence). The CDR3 has 16 amino acids. With V trimmed by 4 bases and J by 6 bases, 16 bases remained unmatched. CDR3 coding DNA: TGCAGTGCTACTTCCCATAGCGGGTCCTCGAGGGATACGCAGTATTTT. Its translation is CSATSHSGSSRDTQYF.

This clonotype was counted between two and nine times. This chain joins TRBV15 and TRBJ1-5, with unresolved D. The length of the CDR3 is 16 residues. Germline assignment: CDR1 LNHNV and CDR2 YYDKDF (reference sequence). Trimming pared 0 bases from V and 5 bases from J, leaving 14 bases between. In nucleotides, the CDR3 is TGTGCCACCAGCAGAGATGACGGGGTGCGGGATCAGCCCCAGCATTTT. Protein product: CATSRDDGVRDQPQHF.

This rearrangement joins TRBV7-2 to TRBJ1-1; no firm D call. Germline V gene sequence: CDR1 SGHTA, CDR2 FQGNSA. The CDR3 runs to 14 residues. With 1 base removed from V and 1 base from J, the gap between germline ends came to 7 bases. CDR3 in amino acids: CASSLVVRNTEAFF. For the CDR3, the DNA is TGTGCCAGCAGCTTAGTGGTCAGGAACACTGAAGCTTTCTTT. The variable domain in full, completed from reference TRBV7-2 and TRBJ1-1, reads GAGVSQSPSNKVTEKGKDVELRCDPISGHTALYWYRQSLGQGLEFLIYFQGNSAPDKSGLPSDRFSAERTGGSVSTLTIQRTQQEDSAVYLCASSLVVRNTEAFFGQGTRLTVV.

This clonotype was detected a few times. The chain combines TRBV5-1 with TRBJ2-6; either TRBD1 or TRBD2 may supply D (5 bases each). The CDR3 has 17 residues. Trimming stripped 0 bases from V and 0 bases from J, with 10 bases between. In germline, CDR1 is SGHRS, CDR2 YFSETQ. This chain's CDR3 is CASSLAGTLSGANVLTF. The CDR3 nucleotides read TGCGCCAGCAGCTTGGCCGGGACGCTCTCTGGGGCCAACGTCCTGACTTTC.

This clonotype was observed a few times. The chain links TRBV20-1 to TRBJ2-7; D possibly corresponds to TRBD1 (5 bases). The V end lost 0 bases, the J end lost 5 bases, and 20 bases lay between the germline ends. This CDR3 is built from 16 residues. The germline V gene has CDR1 DFQATT and CDR2 SNEGSKA (reference sequence). In nucleotides, the CDR3 is TGCAGTGCTAGAGATTACGAGACTGGGGCGCAGCACGAGCAGTACTTC. The encoded protein is CSARDYETGAQHEQYF.